This passage covers 27 T cell receptor beta chains from one sample sequenced in a study of blood T cell repertoires in COVID-19. Profiling relied on immunoSEQ multiplex PCR, and the TCRdb table lists in-frame clones only, not all of them. This table holds approximately 190,000 clones, approximately 79% found once. The material sequenced was PBMCs or T cells enriched from blood (not recorded which). These receptors were obtained from a woman aged 60-75 years with acute COVID-19.

The rearrangement links TRBV14 to TRBJ1-4, with D unresolved. The CDR3 spans 14 residues. The V end lost 4 bases, the J end lost 10 bases, and 16 bases lay between the germline ends. Germline lookup yields CDR1 SGHDN and CDR2 FVKESK. CDR3 in amino acids: CASSRRESLGKLFF. The CDR3 DNA sequence: TGTGCCAGCAGCCGCCGGGAGTCGTTGGGAAAACTGTTTTTT. The entire variable domain, with the rest obtained from reference TRBV14 and TRBJ1-4, is as follows: EAGVTQFPSHSVIEKGQTVTLRCDPISGHDNLYWYRRVMGKEIKFLLHFVKESKQDESGMPNNRFLAERTGGTYSTLKVQPAELEDSGVYFCASSRRESLGKLFFGSGTQLSVL.

V and J are TRBV4-1 and TRBJ1-1, with D unclear. V lost 0 bases, J lost 6 bases, and 8 bases lay in between. CDR1 and CDR2 from the germline V gene are MGHRA and YSYEKL. The length of the CDR3 is 13 residues. The CDR3 region is CASSQDPFPEAFF. The CDR3 coding sequence is TGCGCCAGCAGCCAAGATCCGTTCCCTGAAGCTTTCTTT.

This clone appeared a single time. The V call is TRBV6-5, the J call TRBJ2-4; perhaps TRBD1 as D (6 bases). Germline CDR1 reads MNHEY; CDR2 reads SVGAGI. The CDR3 consists of 14 residues. The V end lost 4 bases, the J end lost 6 bases, and 13 bases lay between the germline ends. The CDR3 spells CASSLGHRGNIQYF. The DNA of the CDR3 is TGTGCCAGCAGTTTGGGACATCGAGGAAACATTCAGTACTTC.

The chain uses TRBV30 and TRBJ2-4, with a possible D match to TRBD2 (5 bases). Germline values: CDR1 GTSNPN, CDR2 SVGIG (reference sequence). V was shortened by 3 bases and J by 3 bases, with 18 bases between the two germline ends. The CDR3 is made up of 16 amino acids. CDR3 residues: CAWSPGRTFVKNIQYF. CDR3 nucleotides: TGTGCCTGGAGCCCCGGTAGGACTTTCGTCAAAAACATTCAGTACTTC.

This chain joins TRBV7-2 and TRBJ1-5; tentatively, D is TRBD1 (6 bases). The CDR3 runs 15 residues. From germline, CDR1 is SGHTA and CDR2 FQGNSA. V lost 4 bases to trimming and J lost 10 bases, with 20 bases between them. CDR3 sequence (DNA): TGTGCCAGCAGCTCCCCGCCGGGAGGGGGGATACCCCAGCATTTT. Its translation: CASSSPPGGGIPQHF.

The gene calls are TRBV10-2 and TRBJ2-7; 8 nucleotides agree with TRBD2. The CDR3 is 12 residues long. Trimming removed 10 bases from V and 2 bases from J; junction bases left unmatched: 4. CDR1 WSHSY and CDR2 SAAADI come from the germline V gene. For the CDR3, the DNA is TGCGCCACCGGGGGGGGCCCCTACGAGCAGTACTTC. This codes for CATGGGPYEQYF.

J is TRBJ2-5 and V is TRBV19; TRBD1 agrees at 8 bases. The CDR3 is 16 amino acids. V lost 8 bases to trimming and J lost 1 base; unmatched junction nucleotides: 12. The germline V gene encodes CDR1 LNHDA and CDR2 SQIVND (reference sequence). As DNA, the CDR3 is TGTGCCAGTTCCCCCCGGGACAGGTATCGCCAAGAGACCCAGTACTTC. It encodes CASSPRDRYRQETQYF.

CDR3 in amino acids: CASSSQGKGYTF. CDR3 nucleotides: TGTGCCAGCAGTTCACAGGGGAAGGGCTACACCTTC. The chain joins TRBV28 to TRBJ1-2; 7 nucleotides align to TRBD1. Trimming at V came to 4 bases and at J to 8 bases, leaving 4 bases not matched to a gene. The CDR3 is 12 amino acids. The germline V gene has CDR1 MDHEN and CDR2 SYDVKM.

The V gene is TRBV27, the J gene TRBJ2-2; the D is unclear. Trimming left V 3 bases short and J 4 bases short, with 6 bases between. This CDR3 contains 13 residues. CDR1 is MNHEY and CDR2 is SMNVEV in the germline V gene (reference sequence). CDR3: CASSFSGTGELFF. Written as DNA, the CDR3 is TGTGCCAGCAGTTTTTCGGGCACCGGGGAGCTGTTTTTT.

This chain connects TRBV11-2 to TRBJ1-1; D unresolved. The germline V gene encodes CDR1 SGHAT and CDR2 FQNNGV. This CDR3 is 13 amino acids long. V lost 5 bases and J lost 3, with 10 bases in between. CDR3 nucleotide sequence: TGTGCCAGCAGCATTAGAACGGACACTGAAGCTTTCTTT. This translates into CASSIRTDTEAFF.

In this sample, this clone turned up once. The chain is built from TRBV7-6 and TRBJ2-7, with TRBD2 matching 8 bases. Trimming took 7 bases from V and 2 from J; bases not matched to a gene: 10. The CDR3 runs 15 residues. Germline-derived CDR1 and CDR2 are SGHVS and FNYEAQ. CDR3 coding DNA: TGTGCCAGCACCCTAGACAGCGGGGGCCCCTACGAGCAGTACTTC. Its protein product is CASTLDSGGPYEQYF.

This clone was found many times. The rearrangement joins TRBV5-1 to TRBJ1-1; 9 positions agree with TRBD1. Germline loops: CDR1 SGHRS, CDR2 YFSETQ. V gave up 1 base and J gave up 4 bases; unmatched junction bases: 14. The CDR3 is made up of 18 amino acids. CDR3 amino acids: CASSLSPSRTGGSTEAFF. The CDR3 bases are TGCGCCAGCAGCTTGAGCCCTTCGCGAACAGGGGGCTCCACTGAAGCTTTCTTT.

This clone was picked up many times. This rearrangement joins TRBV24-1 to TRBJ2-5; D might be TRBD1 (5 bases). The CDR3 is 14 amino acids. Per the germline V gene, CDR1 is KGHDR and CDR2 is SFDVKD. V shed 4 bases and J shed 5 bases, with 13 bases lying between them. As DNA, the CDR3 is TGTGCCACCAGTGACCCAGGGATCCCGGAGACCCAGTACTTC. Protein product: CATSDPGIPETQYF.

The rearrangement links TRBV28 to TRBJ2-3; 8 nucleotides agree with TRBD1. After removal of 4 bases from V and 3 bases from J, the junction contained 15 bases not matched to a gene. This CDR3 region has 18 residues. The germline gives CDR1 MDHEN, CDR2 SYDVKM. The CDR3, as DNA: TGTGCCAGCAGTTCGGACAGGGCGGGACATGGGTTTACAGATACGCAGTATTTT. Translated, it gives CASSSDRAGHGFTDTQYF.

V and J are TRBV6-1 and TRBJ2-1; 14 bases match TRBD2. The germline CDR1 and CDR2 sequences are MNHNS and SASEGT. This CDR3 has 15 residues. V shed 4 bases and J 9 bases; nucleotides not matched to a gene: 5. Written as DNA, the CDR3 is TGTGCCAGCAGTGGGACTAGCGGGGGGTACCTTGAGCAGTTCTTC. Amino acids: CASSGTSGGYLEQFF.

CDR3 protein: CASSLRGDSMNTEAFF. CDR3 DNA sequence: TGCGCCAGCAGCCTAAGAGGGGACAGTATGAACACTGAAGCTTTCTTT. The chain combines TRBV4-3 with TRBJ1-1; 7 bases line up with TRBD1. The germline V gene encodes CDR1 LGHNA and CDR2 YSLEER. The junction had 8 bases not matched to a gene; V was cut back by 4 bases and J by 0 bases. The CDR3 runs 16 residues.

V usage is TRBV6-1 and J usage is TRBJ1-2; 10 positions agree with TRBD1. The CDR3 consists of 17 residues. Germline values: CDR1 MNHNS, CDR2 SASEGT. Trimming at V came to 0 bases and at J to 4 bases, leaving 8 bases not matched to a gene. Here the CDR3 DNA reads TGTGCCAGCAGTGAAGCGACAGGGGGCGCGTCATTCTATGGCTACACCTTC. This encodes CASSEATGGASFYGYTF.

The rearrangement links TRBV28 to TRBJ2-5, with D possibly TRBD1 on 6 matching bases. The germline V and J ends were trimmed by 6 bases and 5 bases, with 25 bases remaining between them. CDR1 and CDR2 from the germline V gene are MDHEN and SYDVKM. The CDR3 contains 17 residues. CDR3 bases: TGTGCCAGCAGCTACCCCACAGGGTGGGTCGTGAAGGAGACCCAGTACTTC. It specifies CASSYPTGWVVKETQYF.

This clone has a handful of counts. This chain connects TRBV7-2 to TRBJ1-2; D may be TRBD1 (5 bases). Germline V gene sequence: CDR1 SGHTA, CDR2 FQGNSA. Trimming stripped 2 bases from V and 4 bases from J, with 14 bases between. CDR3 size: 15 residues. The CDR3 region is CASSLPPGGGYGYTF. The CDR3 DNA is TGTGCCAGCAGCTTACCCCCCGGGGGAGGCTATGGCTACACCTTC.

CDR3 sequence (DNA): TGCAGCGTTCCCAGCGATGGGAGCTCTGGAAACACCATATATTTT. It encodes CSVPSDGSSGNTIYF. The V gene is TRBV29-1, the J gene TRBJ1-3; D call uncertain. The V end was cut by 5 bases, the J end by 0 bases, with 14 bases between. Germline CDR1 SQVTM, CDR2 ANQGSEA. The CDR3 is 15 residues long.

V usage is TRBV6-2 or TRBV6-3 and J usage is TRBJ2-5; D might be TRBD1 (5 bases). Trimming took off 5 bases at V and 0 bases at J, with 16 bases between the two ends. CDR1 MNHEY and CDR2 SVGEGT come from the germline V gene. The CDR3 sequence is 16 residues long. This CDR3 is CASSLTAGNYQETQYF. The DNA for the CDR3 is TGTGCCAGCAGTCTCACGGCAGGGAACTACCAAGAGACCCAGTACTTC.

The J gene is TRBJ1-2, the V gene TRBV5-4; possibly TRBD1 for D (5 bases). This CDR3 has 16 residues. Germline-derived CDR1 and CDR2 are SGHNT and YYREEE (reference sequence). V lost 3 bases and J lost 4, with 19 bases in between. In DNA, the CDR3 is TGTGCCAGCAGCTCACCACAGGCAGAACAGCTCTATGGCTACACCTTC. It encodes CASSSPQAEQLYGYTF.

The CDR3 region has the DNA TGTGCCAGCTCACGCGGAGACTCCTACGAGCAGTACTTC. The encoded protein is CASSRGDSYEQYF. This chain links TRBV18 with TRBJ2-7; D is undetermined. Germline values: CDR1 KGHSH, CDR2 LQKENI. V was pared by 4 bases and J by 0 bases, with 7 bases between. The CDR3 runs to 13 residues.

In this sample, this clone turned up once. V gene TRBV10-3 combines with J gene TRBJ1-5; 7 bases fit TRBD1. The trim removed 3 bases at V and 0 bases at J, leaving 14 bases unmatched. The length of the CDR3 is 19 residues. Germline CDR1 and CDR2: ENHRY and SYGVKD. CDR3 protein: CAISEGGRTPVDSNQPQHF. The CDR3 nucleotides are TGTGCCATCAGTGAAGGGGGCAGAACTCCTGTAGATAGCAATCAGCCCCAGCATTTT.

This chain uses TRBV7-2 with TRBJ2-7; D ambiguous. V shed 2 bases and J shed 3 bases, with 14 bases lying between them. The germline CDR1 and CDR2 sequences are SGHTA and FQGNSA. This CDR3 comprises 15 residues. CDR3 sequence reads: CASSLSPIPNYEQYV. CDR3 DNA sequence: TGTGCCAGCAGCTTATCCCCAATCCCAAACTACGAGCAGTACGTC.

The chain carries TRBV5-1 and TRBJ2-1; D is perhaps TRBD2 (6 bases). V shed 9 bases and J shed 7 bases, with 20 bases lying between them. The CDR3 covers 14 residues. The V gene's germline CDR1 is SGHRS and CDR2 YFSETQ. CDR3 bases: TGCGCCACCAAAAGGGAGGAGCTCCAGAATGAGCAGTTCTTC. Its protein product is CATKREELQNEQFF.

This chain uses TRBV2 with TRBJ1-2; D not certain. Looked up from germline, CDR1 is SNHLY and CDR2 is FYNNEI. This CDR3 comprises 14 residues. Trimming left V 5 bases short and J 4 bases short, with 14 bases between. CDR3 amino acids: CASSTGLGSYGYTF. The CDR3 DNA reads as TGTGCCAGCAGTACTGGACTAGGGAGCTATGGCTACACCTTC.